The sequence of this T cell receptor (beta chain) was determined in a study of CD8+ T cells in alopecia areata. Alopecia areata patients gave lesional scalp punch biopsies and peripheral blood samples. PBMCs provided sorted CD4+ and CD8+ T cells. This CDR3 has 15 amino acids. Trimming at V came to 0 bases and at J to 0 bases, leaving 0 bases not matched to a gene. Germline V gene lookup returns CDR1 SGDLS and CDR2 YYNGEE. RNA was extracted and reverse transcribed into cDNA as the sequencing template. The method was immunoSEQ multiplex PCR; TCRdb's version includes in-frame clones alone and lacks a portion of them. The sample shows tens of thousands of clones, roughly 47% of them seen only once.

The clonotype was recovered from a human donor with alopecia areata. Sequencing used NKG2D-high CD8+ T cells sorted from blood. The chain carries TRBV9 and TRBJ2-1; 7 bases are a match to TRBD1. The CDR3 nucleotides read TGTGCCAGCAGCGTAGAGGGGGCCTCCTACAATGAGCAGTTCTTC. As protein: CASSVEGASYNEQFF.